These 22 T cell receptor beta chains share one sample of origin, sequenced in a study of blood T cells in healthy people across ages. Through a sample-barcoded 5' primer and a J-beta primer mix, a second PCR was run for roughly 6 to 12 cycles. One entry per CDR3 protein results from TCRdb running MiXCR on the 5' RACE reads. In the table there are hundreds of thousands of distinct CDR3 sequences, around 32% of which are singletons. Sequencing was carried out using blood. The receptors here all came from a woman older than 75 in good health.

This clonotype came up many times. The chain has TRBV30 and TRBJ2-3; no reliable D call. Per germline, CDR1 GTSNPN and CDR2 SVGIG (reference sequence). CDR3 length equals 15 residues. V was shortened by 2 bases and J by 0 bases, with 12 bases between the two germline ends. This chain's CDR3 is CAWSRGPSSTDTQYF. As DNA, the CDR3 is TGTGCCTGGAGTCGTGGCCCCTCTAGCACAGATACGCAGTATTTT.

This clonotype was observed at least ten times. The chain uses TRBV30 and TRBJ2-1, with 9 nucleotides matching TRBD1. The germline gives CDR1 GTSNPN, CDR2 SVGIG (reference sequence). Trimming took 4 bases from V and 1 from J; bases not matched to a gene: 8. The length of the CDR3 is 16 residues. Written as DNA, the CDR3 is TGTGCCTGGAACCCCGGGACAGGGACTTCCTACAATGAGCAGTTCTTC. The encoded protein is CAWNPGTGTSYNEQFF.

This clonotype was counted a single time. The chain couples TRBV30 to TRBJ1-1; D remains ambiguous. Trimming took 1 base from V and 6 from J, leaving 12 bases between them. The CDR3 covers 13 residues. Looked up from germline, CDR1 is GTSNPN and CDR2 is SVGIG (reference sequence). The CDR3 bases are TGTGCCTGGAGTGGCAGAGTGTCGGCTGAAGCTTTCTTT. Translated: CAWSGRVSAEAFF.

This clonotype was detected a few times. A much larger clone differs by one base, so this may be a read error. V is TRBV12-3 or TRBV12-4 and J is TRBJ2-1; 7 nucleotides match TRBD1. The DNA end is a closer match to TRBJ2-7, so the J assignment may be wrong. The CDR3 extends over 16 amino acids. In nucleotides, the CDR3 is TGTGCCAGCAGGCGACAGGGAGACGGCTCCTACAATGAGCAGTACTTC. It codes for CASRRQGDGSYNEQYF.

The chain links TRBV6-4 to TRBJ2-3, with D uncertain. The CDR3 contains 13 residues. Trimming removed 5 bases from V and 6 bases from J, with 12 bases in between. Germline assignment: CDR1 MRHNA and CDR2 SNTAGT. The CDR3 protein is CASSSKDRDTQYF. CDR3 in DNA: TGTGCCAGCAGTTCAAAGGATAGGGATACGCAGTATTTT.

This clonotype was seen at least ten times. J is TRBJ1-2 and V is TRBV12-3 or TRBV12-4; 10 bases are a match to TRBD1. This CDR3 spans 15 amino acids. V trimming: 6 bases; J trimming: 4 bases; junction bases outside the gene matches: 8. The DNA of the CDR3 is TGTGCCAGCAGAGGTGACAGGGGGCTATTCTATGGCTACACCTTC. Residues: CASRGDRGLFYGYTF.

With respect to this clonotype: A single base separates this from a much larger clone, so it may be a read error. The chain carries TRBV5-1 and TRBJ2-5; perhaps D is TRBD1 or TRBD2 (5 bases each). The CDR3 has 15 amino acids. The ends were cut back, 0 bases at V and 5 bases at J, with 14 bases in the middle. The V gene's germline CDR1 is SGHRS and CDR2 YFSETQ. CDR3 nucleotides: TGCGCCAGCAGCTTGGAGGGGACGGCCCGGGAGACCCAGTACTTC. This encodes CASSLEGTARETQYF.

This clonotype was detected a few times. The chain is built from TRBV28 and TRBJ2-5; 10 bases line up with TRBD2. Germline V lookup: CDR1 MDHEN, CDR2 SYDVKM. CDR3 length: 14 amino acids. After removal of 5 bases from V and 5 bases from J, the junction contained 5 bases not matched to a gene. CDR3 in DNA: TGTGCCAGCAGTGAGACTAGCGGGTGGGAGACCCAGTACTTC. Translation gives CASSETSGWETQYF.

A note on this clonotype: This may stem from a read error, because a much larger clone lies one nucleotide away. The chain recombines TRBV27 with TRBJ2-7; D might be TRBD2 (5 bases). The assigned J gene may be wrong: the sequence end matches TRBJ2-5 better. The V gene's germline CDR1 is MNHEY and CDR2 SMNVEV (reference sequence). The CDR3 covers 14 residues. CDR3 region: CACSLSGNRETQYF. The CDR3 DNA sequence: TGTGCCTGCAGTTTATCGGGGAACCGGGAGACCCAGTACTTC.

Points on this clonotype: A much larger clone differs from this one at a single base, so this may be a read error. The chain recombines TRBV2 with TRBJ1-1; D is possibly TRBD1 (5 bases). The germline CDR1 and CDR2 sequences are SNHLY and FYNNEI. Trimming cost V 6 bases and J 4 bases, with 18 bases left between them. The CDR3 runs 15 residues. Written as DNA, the CDR3 is TGTGCCAGCAGCGAATCGACGGGGCGAAGCACTGAAGCTTTCTTT. This codes for CASSESTGRSTEAFF.

The chain recombines TRBV7-6 with TRBJ1-6; D is ambiguous. Germline V CDR1 and CDR2: SGHVS, FNYEAQ. CDR3 length: 14 amino acids. V shed 2 bases and J shed 5 bases, with 7 bases lying between them. CDR3 amino acids: CASSLLQNNSPLHF. In DNA, the CDR3 is TGTGCCAGCAGCTTACTACAGAATAATTCACCCCTCCACTTT.

This clonotype was observed a handful of times. A much larger clone differs from this one at a single base, so this may be a read error. This sequence joins TRBV6-1 and TRBJ1-2, with D unclear. This CDR3 region has 13 residues. The germline CDR1 and CDR2 sequences are MNHNS and SASEGT. Trimming stripped 6 bases from V and 2 bases from J, with 10 bases between. CDR3 sequence (DNA): TGTGCCAGCAGGGTGAGAGAAAACTATGGCTACACCTTC. Translated: CASRVRENYGYTF.

This clonotype came up a few times. The rearrangement uses TRBV30 and TRBJ2-1; TRBD2 agrees at 8 bases. The CDR3 runs to 14 residues. The junction had 9 bases not matched to a gene; V was cut back by 4 bases and J by 7 bases. Germline CDR1 reads GTSNPN; CDR2 reads SVGIG (reference sequence). CDR3 in DNA: TGTGCCTGGACGGCTAGCGGGTTCCAGAATGAGCAGTTCTTC. Encoded protein: CAWTASGFQNEQFF.

This clonotype occurred many times. CDR3 sequence: CASSGEGPYEQYF. CDR3 sequence (DNA): TGTGCCAGCAGCGGAGAGGGTCCCTACGAGCAGTACTTC. V is TRBV28 and J is TRBJ2-7, with D perhaps TRBD2 (5 bases). CDR3 size: 13 residues. Germline loops: CDR1 MDHEN, CDR2 SYDVKM. V dropped 6 bases and J dropped 2 bases, with 11 bases sitting between them.

This chain connects TRBV10-3 to TRBJ2-2, with a tentative D call TRBD1 (7 bases). Germline lookup yields CDR1 ENHRY and CDR2 SYGVKD. This CDR3 has 18 amino acids. V was cut by 0 bases and J by 5 bases, with 19 bases left in between. The CDR3 DNA sequence: TGTGCCATCAGTGAGTCCGCCGACCCGACAGGGAGGACCGGGGAGCTGTTTTTT. It specifies CAISESADPTGRTGELFF.

This clonotype was detected ten times or more. The rearrangement uses TRBV20-1 and TRBJ2-5; 9 nucleotides match TRBD1. J gave up 5 bases and V 5 bases, and 9 bases lay outside the gene matches. Germline CDR1 reads DFQATT; CDR2 reads SNEGSKA (reference sequence). The CDR3 spans 14 residues. This chain's CDR3 is CSAEKQGARETQYF. CDR3 sequence (DNA): TGCAGTGCTGAAAAACAGGGGGCACGGGAGACCCAGTACTTC.

Ten or more counts support this clonotype. The genes are TRBV20-1 and TRBJ2-1, with 10 bases identical to TRBD1. CDR3 length equals 15 residues. From germline, CDR1 is DFQATT and CDR2 SNEGSKA (reference sequence). With 0 bases clipped from V and 6 bases from J, the junction kept 5 bases outside the gene matches. As DNA, the CDR3 is TGCAGTGCTAGAGACGACAGGGGGCTCCGCAATGAGCAGTTCTTC. As protein: CSARDDRGLRNEQFF.

The V gene is TRBV10-3, the J gene TRBJ2-1; the D is unclear. V was pared by 3 bases and J by 5 bases, with 8 bases between. CDR3 length equals 13 residues. Germline V gives CDR1 ENHRY, CDR2 SYGVKD. The chain's CDR3 is CAISDGPNNEQFF. The CDR3 bases are TGTGCCATCAGTGACGGGCCAAACAATGAGCAGTTCTTC.

This clonotype was recorded at least ten times. The chain recombines TRBV6-1 with TRBJ2-7; D gene uncertain. Germline CDR1 and CDR2: MNHNS and SASEGT. Trimming took 3 bases from V and 3 from J, leaving 9 bases between them. This CDR3 comprises 13 residues. CDR3 sequence reads: CASSDVPGYEQYF. The CDR3 nucleotides are TGTGCCAGCAGTGACGTACCGGGCTACGAGCAGTACTTC.

In this sample, this clonotype turned up a few times. A read error may be the cause here, since a much bigger clone is one base away. The J gene is TRBJ2-7, the V gene TRBV6-2 or TRBV6-3; 10 bases fit TRBD1. The length of the CDR3 is 16 residues. V lost 2 bases, J lost 4 bases, and 8 bases stayed unmatched. CDR1 is MNHEY, CDR2 SVGEGT, per germline. The DNA for the CDR3 is TGTGCCAGCAGTTACCCTAGGGGACAGGGGACATACGAGCAGTACTTC. Its protein is CASSYPRGQGTYEQYF.

This clonotype came up many times. The CDR3 is CASSVSQGGGYTF. The CDR3 region has the DNA TGTGCCAGCAGTGTAAGTCAGGGCGGCGGCTACACCTTC. The genes are TRBV6-1 and TRBJ1-2; weak D call: TRBD1 (5 bases). The CDR3 covers 13 residues. Germline CDR1 is MNHNS and CDR2 is SASEGT. V lost 4 bases and J lost 8, with 14 bases in between.

The chain employs TRBV5-1 and TRBJ2-1; TRBD2 agrees at 11 bases. J lost 8 bases, V lost 0 bases, and 10 bases had no gene match. Germline V CDR1 and CDR2: SGHRS, YFSETQ. The CDR3 is 17 residues long. The CDR3 protein is CASSLGLGLADRDEQFF. The CDR3 coding sequence is TGCGCCAGCAGCTTGGGACTGGGACTAGCGGATCGGGATGAGCAGTTCTTC.